The 9 T cell receptor beta chains given below trace back to one sample, sequenced in a study of siplizumab effects on memory and regulatory T cells. Sequencing was performed with immunoSEQ multiplex PCR; in TCRdb, only in-frame clones are kept and a portion is missing. The sample contains tens of thousands of clones, 85% to 95% of which appear only once. Sequencing input: CD8+ T cells sorted from blood. The receptor source for this set is a human donor in good health.

This sequence joins TRBV19 and TRBJ1-1; the D gene is possibly TRBD1 (5 bases). V was cut by 3 bases and J by 3 bases, with 8 bases left in between. This CDR3 spans 13 amino acids. Germline V gene lookup returns CDR1 LNHDA and CDR2 SQIVND (reference sequence). Here the CDR3 DNA reads TGTGCCAGTAGTATGGGACGGGACACTGAAGCTTTCTTT. Encoded protein: CASSMGRDTEAFF.

This chain connects TRBV9 to TRBJ2-7, with D uncertain. Germline CDR1 reads SGDLS; CDR2 reads YYNGEE. V lost 0 bases and J lost 6, with 10 bases in between. This CDR3 has 13 amino acids. CDR3 DNA sequence: TGTGCCAGCAGCGTAGAGCCAGCTCTCGAGCAGTACTTC. Translating it yields CASSVEPALEQYF.

J is TRBJ1-1 and V is TRBV30; D not certain. The CDR3 length is 13 residues. V lost 2 bases, J lost 1 base, and 8 bases lay in between. Germline assignment: CDR1 GTSNPN and CDR2 SVGIG (reference sequence). CDR3 region: CAWSSTANTEAFF. CDR3 bases: TGTGCCTGGAGTTCGACGGCGAACACTGAAGCTTTCTTT.

V usage is TRBV6-5 and J usage is TRBJ1-5, with 7 bases aligning to TRBD1. The junction had 7 bases not matched to a gene; V was cut back by 7 bases and J by 4 bases. Germline-derived CDR1 and CDR2 are MNHEY and SVGAGI. The length of the CDR3 is 14 residues. CDR3 nucleotides: TGTGCCAGCACCTTATTCAGGGGGAATCAGCCCCAGCATTTT. Amino acid sequence: CASTLFRGNQPQHF.

V gene TRBV14 combines with J gene TRBJ2-1, with D maybe TRBD2 (5 bases). The germline gives CDR1 SGHDN, CDR2 FVKESK. Deletions cut 2 bases from V and 0 bases from J, with 5 bases between. The CDR3 length is 14 residues. The CDR3 DNA is TGTGCCAGCAGCCAAACTAGCTCCTACAATGAGCAGTTCTTC. It translates to CASSQTSSYNEQFF.

The V call is TRBV4-2, the J call TRBJ2-7, with 11 nucleotides matching TRBD2. CDR3 length equals 15 residues. From germline, CDR1 is LGHNA and CDR2 YNFKEQ. J gave up 5 bases and V 3 bases, and 6 bases lay outside the gene matches. CDR3 amino acids: CASSQDTSGRDEQYF. The CDR3 region has the DNA TGTGCCAGCAGCCAGGACACTAGCGGGAGAGACGAGCAGTACTTC.

The gene calls are TRBV7-9 and TRBJ2-7; no firm D call. Trimming removed 3 bases at V and 5 bases at J, with 8 bases between. The germline V gene has CDR1 SEHNR and CDR2 FQNEAQ (reference sequence). This CDR3 has 12 amino acids. Here the CDR3 reads CASSFPDHEQYF. CDR3 sequence (DNA): TGTGCCAGCAGCTTCCCCGACCACGAGCAGTACTTC. Combining the CDR3 with reference TRBV7-9 and TRBJ2-7 gives the whole variable domain DTGVSQNPRHKITKRGQNVTFRCDPISEHNRLYWYRQTLGQGPEFLTYFQNEAQLEKSRLLSDRFSAERPKGSFSTLEIQRTEQGDSAMYLCASSFPDHEQYFGPGTRLTVT.

The chain links TRBV5-6 to TRBJ2-2; D call uncertain. Trimming took off 2 bases at V and 8 bases at J, with 4 bases between the two ends. Germline loops: CDR1 SGHDT, CDR2 YYEEEE. The CDR3 length is 11 residues. The CDR3 sequence: CASSLEGELFF. The CDR3 nucleotides read TGTGCCAGCAGCTTAGAAGGGGAGCTGTTTTTT.

The rearrangement joins TRBV7-9 to TRBJ2-3; D uncertain. Germline V CDR1 and CDR2: SEHNR, FQNEAQ (reference sequence). CDR3 size: 13 residues. The V end lost 1 base, the J end lost 5 bases, and 7 bases lay between the germline ends. The CDR3 loop reads CASSLVPRDTQYF. The CDR3 DNA sequence: TGTGCCAGCAGCTTAGTCCCAAGAGATACGCAGTATTTT.